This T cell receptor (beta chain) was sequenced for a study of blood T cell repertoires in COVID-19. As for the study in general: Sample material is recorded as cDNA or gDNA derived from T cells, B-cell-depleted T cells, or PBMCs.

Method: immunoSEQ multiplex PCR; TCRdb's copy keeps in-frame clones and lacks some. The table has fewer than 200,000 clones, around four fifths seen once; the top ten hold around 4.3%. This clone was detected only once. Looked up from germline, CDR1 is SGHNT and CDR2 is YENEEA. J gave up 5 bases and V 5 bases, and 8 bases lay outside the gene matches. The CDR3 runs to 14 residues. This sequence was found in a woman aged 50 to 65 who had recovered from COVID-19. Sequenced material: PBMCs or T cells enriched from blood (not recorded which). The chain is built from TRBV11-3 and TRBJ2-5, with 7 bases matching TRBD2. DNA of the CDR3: TGTGCCAGCAGCCCCGGGACTAACATGGAGACCCAGTACTTC. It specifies CASSPGTNMETQYF.